This T cell receptor (beta chain) was sequenced in a study of control samples from healthy donors and cancer patients. TCRdb's table, derived via immunoSEQ multiplex PCR, lists solely in-frame clones and lacks some. The top ten hold more than 3.5% of the sample, which has approximately 52,000 clones, approximately 91% seen once. V gave up 4 bases and J gave up 4 bases, with 14 bases separating them. This CDR3 is built from 14 residues. In germline, CDR1 is SGHRS, CDR2 YFSETQ. Concerning this clone: Additional DNA sequences in this sample encode the identical CDR3.

Material: blood. V and J are TRBV5-1 and TRBJ1-1; maybe TRBD1 (6 bases). The TCR originated in a man between 50 and 59 years old in good health. The CDR3, as DNA: TGCGCCAGCAGCCTCTCACAGGGTAGCACTGAAGCTTTCTTT. Encoded protein: CASSLSQGSTEAFF.